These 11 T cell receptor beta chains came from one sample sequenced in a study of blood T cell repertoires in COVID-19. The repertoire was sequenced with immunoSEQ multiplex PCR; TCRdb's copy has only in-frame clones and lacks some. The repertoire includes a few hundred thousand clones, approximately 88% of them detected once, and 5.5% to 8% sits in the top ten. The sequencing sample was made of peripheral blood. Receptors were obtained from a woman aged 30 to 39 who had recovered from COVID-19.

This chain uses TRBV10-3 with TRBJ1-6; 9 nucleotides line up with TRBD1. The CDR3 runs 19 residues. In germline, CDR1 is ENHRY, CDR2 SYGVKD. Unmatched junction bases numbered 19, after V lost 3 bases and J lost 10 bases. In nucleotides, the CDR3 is TGTGCCATCAGTGACATGGACAGGGGCTCCTCCTTTCCGGGGTCACCCCTCCACTTT. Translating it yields CAISDMDRGSSFPGSPLHF.

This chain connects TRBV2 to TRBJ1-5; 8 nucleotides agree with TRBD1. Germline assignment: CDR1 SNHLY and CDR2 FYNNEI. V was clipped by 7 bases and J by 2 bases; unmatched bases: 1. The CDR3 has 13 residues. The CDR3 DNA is TGTGCCAGCAAGGACAGGGGCAATCAGCCCCAGCATTTT. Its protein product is CASKDRGNQPQHF.

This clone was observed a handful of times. In DNA, the CDR3 is TGTGCCAGCAGCTTAAGTGCAGGGGGCAATCAGCCCCAGCATTTT. This translates into CASSLSAGGNQPQHF. The chain has TRBV7-6 and TRBJ1-5, with D possibly being TRBD1 (6 bases). V was clipped by 2 bases and J by 2 bases, with 10 bases between them. Germline CDR1 reads SGHVS; CDR2 reads FNYEAQ. The CDR3 is made up of 15 amino acids.

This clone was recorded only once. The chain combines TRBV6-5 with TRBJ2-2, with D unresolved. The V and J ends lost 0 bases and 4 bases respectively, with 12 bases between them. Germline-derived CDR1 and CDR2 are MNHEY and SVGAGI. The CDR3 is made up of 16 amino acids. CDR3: CASSYSSASGTGELFF. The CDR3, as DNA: TGTGCCAGCAGTTACTCGAGCGCATCGGGCACCGGGGAGCTGTTTTTT.

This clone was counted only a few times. DNA of the CDR3: TGTGCCATCAGTCCCCTCAGCGGCAGGTCTGGCACAGATACGCAGTATTTT. Translation: CAISPLSGRSGTDTQYF. The gene calls are TRBV10-3 and TRBJ2-3; D possibly corresponds to TRBD2 (5 bases). Trimming stripped 5 bases from V and 1 base from J, with 19 bases between. The CDR3 length is 17 residues. Germline V gene lookup returns CDR1 ENHRY and CDR2 SYGVKD.

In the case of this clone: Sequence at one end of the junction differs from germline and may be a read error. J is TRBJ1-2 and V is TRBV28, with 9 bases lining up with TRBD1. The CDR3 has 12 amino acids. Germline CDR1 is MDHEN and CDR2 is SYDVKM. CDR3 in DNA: TGTGCCAGCAGCGGGACAGGGTATGCCTACACCTTC. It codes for CASSGTGYAYTF.

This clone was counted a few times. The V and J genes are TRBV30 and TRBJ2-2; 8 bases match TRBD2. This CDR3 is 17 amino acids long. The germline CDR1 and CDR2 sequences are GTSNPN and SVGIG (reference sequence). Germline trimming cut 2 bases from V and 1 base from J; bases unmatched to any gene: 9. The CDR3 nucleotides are TGTGCCTGGAGTCGTTATATTAGCGGGGAGAACACCGGGGAGCTGTTTTTT. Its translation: CAWSRYISGENTGELFF.

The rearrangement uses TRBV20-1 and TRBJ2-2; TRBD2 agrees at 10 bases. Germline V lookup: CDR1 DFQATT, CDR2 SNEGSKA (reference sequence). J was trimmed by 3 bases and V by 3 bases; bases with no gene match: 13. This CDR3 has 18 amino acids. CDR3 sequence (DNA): TGCAGTGCTAGTGTGTTTAGCGGGGGGATTCTGGACACCGGGGAGCTGTTTTTT. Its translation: CSASVFSGGILDTGELFF.

The CDR3 nucleotides read TGTGCCAGCAGTCCGGGGTTCTCCTACGAGCAGTACTTC. This sequence encodes CASSPGFSYEQYF. This chain uses TRBV12-3 or TRBV12-4 with TRBJ2-7, with a possible D match to TRBD2 (5 bases). The V end was cut by 5 bases, the J end by 0 bases, with 8 bases between. The CDR3 runs 13 residues.

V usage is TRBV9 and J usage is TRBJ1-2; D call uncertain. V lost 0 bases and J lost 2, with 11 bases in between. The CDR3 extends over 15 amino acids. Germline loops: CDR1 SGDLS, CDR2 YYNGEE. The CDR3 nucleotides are TGTGCCAGCAGCGTAGGGTCGCTGGCAAACTATGGCTACACCTTC. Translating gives CASSVGSLANYGYTF.

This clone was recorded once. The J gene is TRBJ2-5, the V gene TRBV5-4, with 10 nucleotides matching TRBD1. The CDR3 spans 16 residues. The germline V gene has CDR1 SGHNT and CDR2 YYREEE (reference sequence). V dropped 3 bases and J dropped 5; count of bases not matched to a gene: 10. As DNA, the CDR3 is TGTGCCAGCAGCTGGGGACAGGGGTTGGGAGTTGAGACCCAGTACTTC. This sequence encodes CASSWGQGLGVETQYF.